This T cell receptor beta chain stems from a study of Ad26.COV2.S vaccination and SARS-CoV-2 variants. Study context: A participant enrolled in the COV1001 Ad26.COV2.S trial arm provided the sample. Each vaccinee took Ad26.COV2.S intramuscularly, once or twice 56 days apart.

The CDR3 totals 13 residues. V was trimmed by 4 bases and J by 5 bases, leaving 10 bases between them. Germline V gene lookup returns CDR1 KGHDR and CDR2 SFDVKD. Libraries were prepared by immunoSEQ multiplex PCR; TCRdb keeps only in-frame clonotypes and omits some of them. This table holds about 400,000 clones, approximately 89% found once. The treatment is: about 20 received Ad26.COV2.S at low or high dose, single or two shots; 5 received placebo; per-sample allocation not given. The samples were gathered on day 63 after the first injection of vaccine or placebo. Boston supplied an adult donor aged 18-55 years. It was Wuhan-strain SARS-CoV-2 spike that the Ad26 vaccine vector expressed.

The sample in question was peripheral blood, obtained in a trial of Ad26.COV2.S vaccine versus placebo. The sequence came from a person aged 18 to 65 who received the Ad26.COV2.S COVID-19 vaccine or a placebo. The chain uses TRBV24-1 and TRBJ1-2; no firm D call. The CDR3 loop reads CATSEADGYGYTF. As DNA, the CDR3 is TGTGCCACCAGTGAGGCGGACGGTTATGGCTACACCTTC.